This TCR beta chain was obtained from a study of OX40 agonist ivuxolimab in advanced cancers. This clone was counted only a few times. Its target is not known. The data were produced by immunoSEQ multiplex PCR, yet TCRdb's version contains in-frame clones alone and is incomplete. The table includes under 90,000 clones, 85% detected once. Germline values: CDR1 MDHEN, CDR2 SYDVKM. The trim removed 1 base at V and 0 bases at J, leaving 12 bases unmatched. The CDR3 extends over 20 amino acids. Broader study findings: Clonal expansion among partial responders at 0.1-3.0 mg/kg ranked near the lowest. There were, on average, more expanded clones in CD8+ T cells than in CD4+.

Specimen: CD4+ or CD8+ T cells sorted from blood, collected in a trial of the OX40 agonist ivuxolimab. The sequence was obtained from an adult with an advanced solid tumor such as melanoma, head and neck, liver or kidney cancer. The chain joins TRBV28 to TRBJ2-1; 10 nucleotides agree with TRBD2. This chain's CDR3 is CASSLLGLADPKSSYNEQFF. The CDR3 DNA reads TGTGCCAGCAGTTTATTAGGACTAGCGGATCCTAAGAGCTCCTACAATGAGCAGTTCTTC.